This TCR beta chain was captured by sequencing in a study of identical twins. cDNA molecules carried unique molecular identifiers, and template switching added a universal primer site. TCRdb recomputed calls from the 5' RACE reads with MiXCR, one row per CDR3 protein. The sample carries around 450,000 distinct CDR3 sequences, approximately 15% recorded once. Study-wide results and caveats: A lower insertion count was a feature of abundant cord blood beta clonotypes, with no such feature in memory repertoires.

Of note for this clonotype: What it binds is not known.

CDR1 is MGHRA and CDR2 is YSYEKL in the germline V gene. The junction had 4 bases not matched to a gene; V was cut back by 1 base and J by 4 bases. This CDR3 spans 15 amino acids. These data also featured in a second study, about yellow fever vaccine responses in identical twins. As that study records: Twins reportedly appeared to share part of their vaccine T cell response while keeping part individual.

The TCR sequence derives from a woman under 30 in good health. The chain joins TRBV4-1 to TRBJ2-3, with 8 nucleotides matching TRBD2. Sequenced input: CD4+ T cells sorted from blood. The CDR3 here is CASSQAGGPPDTQYF. The CDR3 nucleotides read TGCGCCAGCAGCCAAGCGGGAGGGCCCCCAGATACGCAGTATTTT.